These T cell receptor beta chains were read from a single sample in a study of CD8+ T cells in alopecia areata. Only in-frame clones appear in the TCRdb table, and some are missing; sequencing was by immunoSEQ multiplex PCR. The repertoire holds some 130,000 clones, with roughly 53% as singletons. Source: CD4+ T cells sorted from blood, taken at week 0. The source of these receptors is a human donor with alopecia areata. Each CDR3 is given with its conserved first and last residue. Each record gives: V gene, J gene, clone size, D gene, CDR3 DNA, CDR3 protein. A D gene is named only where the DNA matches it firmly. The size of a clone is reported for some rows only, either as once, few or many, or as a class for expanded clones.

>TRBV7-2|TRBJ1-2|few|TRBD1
TGTGCCAGCAGCCAGAGACTCCGGGACAGGGGGAGGACTGGCTACACCTTC
CASSQRLRDRGRTGYTF
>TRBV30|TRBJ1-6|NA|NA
TGTGCCTGGAGTATCTCCGGGACGAGCAATTCACCCCTCCACTTT
CAWSISGTSNSPLHF
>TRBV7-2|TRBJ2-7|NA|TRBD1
TGTGCCAGCAGCTTATATCCGACAGGGGGAGGTTACGAGCAGTACTTC
CASSLYPTGGGYEQYF
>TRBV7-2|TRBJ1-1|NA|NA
TGTGCCAGCAGCCCAAGTTGGGCACAAACGAACACTGAAGCTTTCTTT
CASSPSWAQTNTEAFF
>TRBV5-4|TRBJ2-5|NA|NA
TGTGCCACCACAGGGACCCAAGAGACCCAGTACTTC
CATTGTQETQYF
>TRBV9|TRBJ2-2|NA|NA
TGTGCCAGCAGCGCCTCAGGGACCGGGGAGCTGTTTTTT
CASSASGTGELFF
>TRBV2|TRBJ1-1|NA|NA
TGTGCCAGCAGTGATCAGGGCGTGAACACTGAAGCTTTCTTT
CASSDQGVNTEAFF
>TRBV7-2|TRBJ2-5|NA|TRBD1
TGTGCCAGCAGCTCCCGACAGGGGGCTAGTGAGACCCAGTACTTC
CASSSRQGASETQYF
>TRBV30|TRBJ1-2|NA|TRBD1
TGTGCCTGGAGTTATCAGGGGGCGCTTGGCTACACCTTC
CAWSYQGALGYTF
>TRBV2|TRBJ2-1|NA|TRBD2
TGTGCCAGCAGTGCCGGCGGGGGGGCCCTGAATGAGCAGTTCTTC
CASSAGGGALNEQFF
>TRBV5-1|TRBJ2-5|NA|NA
TGCGCCAGCAGCGGGGCAGCGGTGTATGAGACCCAGTACTTC
CASSGAAVYETQYF
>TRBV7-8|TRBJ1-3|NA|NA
TGTGCCAGCAGCTTAGTTGGAAACACCATATATTTT
CASSLVGNTIYF
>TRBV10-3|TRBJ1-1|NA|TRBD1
TGTGCCATCAGTGGGGGTGGAGGGGGCCGAAACACTGAAGCTTTCTTT
CAISGGGGGRNTEAFF
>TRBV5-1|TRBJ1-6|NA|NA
TGCGCCAGCAGCTTGGTCCAGAATTCACCCCTCCACTTT
CASSLVQNSPLHF
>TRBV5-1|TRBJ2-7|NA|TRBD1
TGCGCCAGCAGCCCCGGACAGGGACTGACCTACGAGCAGTACTTC
CASSPGQGLTYEQYF
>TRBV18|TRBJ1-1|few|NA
TGTGCCAGCTCAGATGGACGGAACACTGAAGCTTTCTTT
CASSDGRNTEAFF
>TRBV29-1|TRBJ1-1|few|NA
TGCAGCGTTGAAGAGGGACCACCGGCTTTCTTT
CSVEEGPPAFF
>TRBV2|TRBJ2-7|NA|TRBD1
TGTGCCAGCAGTGAAGTGGGACAGGGGCTCGGCGAGCAGTACTTC
CASSEVGQGLGEQYF
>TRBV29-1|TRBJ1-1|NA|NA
TGCAGCGCCGAAGGTACAGCAGAGAACACTGAAGCTTTCTTT
CSAEGTAENTEAFF
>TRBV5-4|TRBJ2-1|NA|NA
TGCGCCAGCAGCCAAGATCGTCAATGGAGTGAGCAGTTCTTC
CASSQDRQWSEQFF
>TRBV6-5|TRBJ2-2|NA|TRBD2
TGTGCCAGCTCGTGGGGGGGAACGACCGGGGAGCTGTTTTTT
CASSWGGTTGELFF
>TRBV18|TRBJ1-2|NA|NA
TGTGCCAGCTCACCACCCGGGACCGGGGGCTACACCTTC
CASSPPGTGGYTF
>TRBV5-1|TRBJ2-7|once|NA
TGCGCCAGCAGAAAGAACCAAGACGAGCAGTACTTC
CASRKNQDEQYF
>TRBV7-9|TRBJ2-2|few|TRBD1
TGTGCCAGCAGCCCCGACAGGGTAACGCTGTTTTTT
CASSPDRVTLFF
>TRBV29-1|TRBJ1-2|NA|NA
TGCAGCGTCGCCGGCCCAGGGACGGCTACTTATGGCTACACCTTC
CSVAGPGTATYGYTF
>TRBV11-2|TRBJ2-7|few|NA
TGTGCCAGCAGTTATCAGGTCTACGAGCAGTACTTC
CASSYQVYEQYF
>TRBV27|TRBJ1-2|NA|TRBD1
TGTGCCAGCAGGACCGCGACAGGGAACTATGGCTACACCTTC
CASRTATGNYGYTF
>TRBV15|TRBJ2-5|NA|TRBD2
TGTGCCACCAGCAGAGATCGGCCGCTAGCGGGGGACTTC
CATSRDRPLAGDF
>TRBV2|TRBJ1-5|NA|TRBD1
TGTGCCAGCAGCAGAGCCGGGACAGGCCTCGGTCAGCCCCAGCATTTT
CASSRAGTGLGQPQHF
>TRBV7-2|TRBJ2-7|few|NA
TGTGCCAGCAGCTTAGCGCACACCTACGAGCAGTACTTC
CASSLAHTYEQYF
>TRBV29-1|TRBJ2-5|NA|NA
TGCAGCGTTCTTGGGTCCCAGGGAGAGACCCAGTACTTC
CSVLGSQGETQYF
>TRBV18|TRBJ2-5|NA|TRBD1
TGTGCCAGCTCACCCGGACAGGGAAGAGAAGAGACCCAGTACTTC
CASSPGQGREETQYF
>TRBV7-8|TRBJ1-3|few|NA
TGTGCCAGCAGCGGTAGCGTCTCTGGAAACACCATATATTTT
CASSGSVSGNTIYF
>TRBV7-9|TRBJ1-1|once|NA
TGTGCCAGCAAAGGGTCCGCTGAGGGGAACACTGAAGCTTTCTTT
CASKGSAEGNTEAFF
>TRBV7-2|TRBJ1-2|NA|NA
TGTGCCAGCAGCTTAGGACAGGCGGGTGGCTACACCTTC
CASSLGQAGGYTF
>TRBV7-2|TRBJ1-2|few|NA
TGTGCCAGCAGCCCTGACGTAAACTATGGCTACACCTTC
CASSPDVNYGYTF
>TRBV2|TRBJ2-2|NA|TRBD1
TGTGCCAGTCAGGGACAGCGGAACACCGGGGAGCTGTTTTTT
CASQGQRNTGELFF
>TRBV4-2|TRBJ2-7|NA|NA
TGTGCCAGCAGCCAAGATGAGCGCATCTACGAGCAGTACTTC
CASSQDERIYEQYF
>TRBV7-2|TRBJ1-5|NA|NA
TGTGCCAGCAGCCTAGATGACCAGCCCCAGCATTTT
CASSLDDQPQHF
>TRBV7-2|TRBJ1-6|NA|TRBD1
TGCCAGAGGGGACAGCTCCACTTT
CQRGQLHF
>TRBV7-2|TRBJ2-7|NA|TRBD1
TGTGCCAGCAGCCTCAGGGGGACAGGGGGCTACGAGCAGTACTTC
CASSLRGTGGYEQYF
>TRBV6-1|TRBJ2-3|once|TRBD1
TGTGCCAGCAGTGTTGGGACAGGGGTTGACGCAGATACGCAGTATTTT
CASSVGTGVDADTQYF
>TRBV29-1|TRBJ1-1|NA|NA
TGCAGCGTTGCAGGACCTTTGTTAGCTGAAGCTTTCTTT
CSVAGPLLAEAFF
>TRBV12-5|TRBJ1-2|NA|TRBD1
TGTGCTAGTGGTTTGTTGAATACAGGGGATGGCTACACCTTC
CASGLLNTGDGYTF
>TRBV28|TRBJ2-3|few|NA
TGTGCCAGCAGTTCCCGACTTACCACGCGGCAGTATTTT
CASSSRLTTRQYF
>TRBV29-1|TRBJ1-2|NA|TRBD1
TGCAGCGTCCCTAGGACAGGGAGGGGCTACACCTTC
CSVPRTGRGYTF
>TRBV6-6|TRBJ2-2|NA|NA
TGTGCCAGCAGACACACCGGGGAGCTGTTTTTT
CASRHTGELFF
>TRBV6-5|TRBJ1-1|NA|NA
TGTGCCAGCAGCCGACTTAATCTCAGGGACGCTGAAGCTTTCTTT
CASSRLNLRDAEAFF
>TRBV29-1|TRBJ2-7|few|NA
TGCAGCGTTCGACAAGGCCCCTACGAGCAGTACTTC
CSVRQGPYEQYF
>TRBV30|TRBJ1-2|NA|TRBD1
TGTGCCTGGAGTCGACAGGGGTCCTTCCTTAACTATGGCTACACCTTC
CAWSRQGSFLNYGYTF
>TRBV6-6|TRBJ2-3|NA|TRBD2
TGTGCCAGCAGAGTACCCGGGACTAGTCCAGATACGCAGTATTTT
CASRVPGTSPDTQYF
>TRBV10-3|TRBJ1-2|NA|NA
TGTGCCATTACACCCGAGGCCTCCTATGGCTACACCTTC
CAITPEASYGYTF
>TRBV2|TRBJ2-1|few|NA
TGTGCCAGCAGTGAATTAGGGAACCACAGTCAGCTCTTC
CASSELGNHSQLF